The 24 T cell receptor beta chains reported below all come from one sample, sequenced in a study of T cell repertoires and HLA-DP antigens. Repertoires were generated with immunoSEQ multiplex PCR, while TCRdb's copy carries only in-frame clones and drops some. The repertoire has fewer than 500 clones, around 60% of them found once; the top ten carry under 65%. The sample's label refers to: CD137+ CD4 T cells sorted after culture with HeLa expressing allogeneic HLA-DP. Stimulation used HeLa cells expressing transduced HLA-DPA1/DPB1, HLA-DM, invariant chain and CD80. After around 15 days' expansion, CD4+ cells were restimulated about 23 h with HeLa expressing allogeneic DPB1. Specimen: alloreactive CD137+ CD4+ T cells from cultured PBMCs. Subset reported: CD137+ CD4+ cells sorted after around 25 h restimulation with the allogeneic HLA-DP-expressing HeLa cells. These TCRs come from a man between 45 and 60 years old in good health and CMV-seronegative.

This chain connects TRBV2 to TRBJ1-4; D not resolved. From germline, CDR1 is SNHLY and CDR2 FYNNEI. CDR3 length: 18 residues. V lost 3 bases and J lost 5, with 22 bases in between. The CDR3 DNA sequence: TGTGCCAGCAGTGATAGACGGAGTCTCCCAGTCGACAATGAAAAACTGTTTTTT. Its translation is CASSDRRSLPVDNEKLFF.

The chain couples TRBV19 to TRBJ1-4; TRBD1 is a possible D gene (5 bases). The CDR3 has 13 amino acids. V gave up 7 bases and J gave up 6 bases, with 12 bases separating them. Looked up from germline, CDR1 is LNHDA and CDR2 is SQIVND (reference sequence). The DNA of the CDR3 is TGTGCCAGTATCGGCCAGGGTGATGAAAAACTGTTTTTT. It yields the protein CASIGQGDEKLFF. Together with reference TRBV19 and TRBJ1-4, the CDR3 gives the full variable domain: DGGITQSPKYLFRKEGQNVTLSCEQNLNHDAMYWYRQDPGQGLRLIYYSQIVNDFQKGDIAEGYSVSREKKESFPLTVTSAQKNPTAFYLCASIGQGDEKLFFGSGTQLSVL.

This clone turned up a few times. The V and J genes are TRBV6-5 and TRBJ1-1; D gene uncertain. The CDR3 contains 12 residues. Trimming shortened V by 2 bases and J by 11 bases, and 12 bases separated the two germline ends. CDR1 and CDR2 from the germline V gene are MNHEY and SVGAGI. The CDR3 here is CASSYPPKTAFF. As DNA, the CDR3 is TGTGCCAGCAGTTACCCCCCTAAAACTGCTTTCTTT.

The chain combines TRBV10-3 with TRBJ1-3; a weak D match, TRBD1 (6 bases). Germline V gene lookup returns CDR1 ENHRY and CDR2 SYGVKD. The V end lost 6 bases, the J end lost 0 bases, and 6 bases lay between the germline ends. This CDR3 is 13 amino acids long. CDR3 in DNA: TGTGCCATCAGGGACAGCTCTGGAAACACCATATATTTT. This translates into CAIRDSSGNTIYF.

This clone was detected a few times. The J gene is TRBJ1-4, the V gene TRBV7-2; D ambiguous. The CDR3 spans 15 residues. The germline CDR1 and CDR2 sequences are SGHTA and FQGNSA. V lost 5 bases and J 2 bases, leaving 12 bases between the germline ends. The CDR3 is CASSPTPATNEKLFF. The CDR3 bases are TGTGCCAGCAGCCCGACCCCAGCGACTAATGAAAAACTGTTTTTT. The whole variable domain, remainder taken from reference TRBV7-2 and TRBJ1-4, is GAGVSQSPSNKVTEKGKDVELRCDPISGHTALYWYRQSLGQGLEFLIYFQGNSAPDKSGLPSDRFSAERTGGSVSTLTIQRTQQEDSAVYLCASSPTPATNEKLFFGSGTQLSVL.

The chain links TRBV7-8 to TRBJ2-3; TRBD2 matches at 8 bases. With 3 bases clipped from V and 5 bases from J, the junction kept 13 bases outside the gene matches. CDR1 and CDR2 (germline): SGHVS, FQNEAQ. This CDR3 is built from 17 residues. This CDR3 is CASSFPLTSGTVDTQYF. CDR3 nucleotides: TGTGCCAGCAGCTTCCCCCTCACTAGCGGCACGGTAGATACGCAGTATTTT.

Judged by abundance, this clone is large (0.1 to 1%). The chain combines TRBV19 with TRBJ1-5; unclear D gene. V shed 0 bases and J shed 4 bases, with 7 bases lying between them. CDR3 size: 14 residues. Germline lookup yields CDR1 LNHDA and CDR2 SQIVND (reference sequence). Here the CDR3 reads CASSIDQGNQPQHF. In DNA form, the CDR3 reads TGTGCCAGTAGTATAGATCAAGGGAATCAGCCCCAGCATTTT.

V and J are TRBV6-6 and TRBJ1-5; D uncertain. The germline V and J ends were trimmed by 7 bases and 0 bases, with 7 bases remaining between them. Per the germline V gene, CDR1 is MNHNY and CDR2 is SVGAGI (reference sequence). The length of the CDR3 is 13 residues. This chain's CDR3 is CASKPGSNQPQHF. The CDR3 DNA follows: TGTGCCAGCAAACCAGGTAGCAATCAGCCCCAGCATTTT.

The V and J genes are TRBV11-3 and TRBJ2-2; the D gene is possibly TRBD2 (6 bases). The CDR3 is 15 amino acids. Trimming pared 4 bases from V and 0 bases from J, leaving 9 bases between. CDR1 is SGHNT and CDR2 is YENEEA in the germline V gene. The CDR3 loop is CASSSSVSNTGELFF. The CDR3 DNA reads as TGTGCCAGCAGCTCTAGCGTTTCGAACACCGGGGAGCTGTTTTTT.

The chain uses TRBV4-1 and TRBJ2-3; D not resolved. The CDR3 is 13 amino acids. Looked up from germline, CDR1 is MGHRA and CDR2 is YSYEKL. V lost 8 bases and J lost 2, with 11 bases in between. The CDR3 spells CASSPIHTDTQYF. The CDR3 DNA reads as TGCGCCAGCTCACCTATACACACAGATACGCAGTATTTT.

CDR3: CASSIAGETQYF. The CDR3 DNA is TGTGCCAGTAGTATAGCCGGAGAGACCCAGTACTTC. V gene TRBV19 combines with J gene TRBJ2-5; D uncertain. Deletions cut 1 base from V and 4 bases from J, with 4 bases between. Germline CDR1 reads LNHDA; CDR2 reads SQIVND (reference sequence). The CDR3 totals 12 residues.

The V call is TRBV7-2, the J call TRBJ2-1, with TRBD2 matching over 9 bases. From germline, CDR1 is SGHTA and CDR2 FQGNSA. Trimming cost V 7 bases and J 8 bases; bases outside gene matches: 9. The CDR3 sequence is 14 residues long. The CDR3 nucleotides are TGTGCCAGCATCCAAGGGACTAGCCTGGATGAGCAGTTCTTC. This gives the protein CASIQGTSLDEQFF.

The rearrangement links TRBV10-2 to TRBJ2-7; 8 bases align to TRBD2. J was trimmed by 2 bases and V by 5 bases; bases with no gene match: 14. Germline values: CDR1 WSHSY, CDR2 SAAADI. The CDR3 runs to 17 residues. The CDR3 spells CASSNDLLAGLTYEQYF. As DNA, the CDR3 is TGCGCCAGCAGTAATGATTTATTAGCGGGGTTAACCTACGAGCAGTACTTC.

The DNA of the CDR3 is TGTGCCAGCAGCCAAGGGCCGACGGGGACCCAGTACTTC. Its protein is CASSQGPTGTQYF. The chain employs TRBV5-4 and TRBJ2-5; D not certain. From germline, CDR1 is SGHNT and CDR2 YYREEE (reference sequence). The CDR3 extends over 13 amino acids. The V end was cut by 4 bases, the J end by 7 bases, with 14 bases between.

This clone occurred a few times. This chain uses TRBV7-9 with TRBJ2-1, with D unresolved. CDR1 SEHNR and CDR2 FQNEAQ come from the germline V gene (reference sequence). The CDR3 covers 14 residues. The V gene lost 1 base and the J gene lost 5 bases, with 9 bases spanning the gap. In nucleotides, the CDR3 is TGTGCCAGCAGCTTAGAGACGACACACAATGAGCAGTTCTTC. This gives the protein CASSLETTHNEQFF.

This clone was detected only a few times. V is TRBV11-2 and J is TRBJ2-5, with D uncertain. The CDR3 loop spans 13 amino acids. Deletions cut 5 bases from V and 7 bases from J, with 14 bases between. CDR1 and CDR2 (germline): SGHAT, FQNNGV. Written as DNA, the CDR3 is TGTGCCAGCAGCCAAGGGCCGACGGGGACCCAGTACTTC. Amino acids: CASSQGPTGTQYF.

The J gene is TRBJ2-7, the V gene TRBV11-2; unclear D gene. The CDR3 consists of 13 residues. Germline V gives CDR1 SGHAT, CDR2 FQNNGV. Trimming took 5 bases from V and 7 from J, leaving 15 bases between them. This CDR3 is CASSEALFREQYF. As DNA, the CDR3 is TGTGCCAGCAGCGAAGCCTTATTCCGGGAGCAGTACTTC.

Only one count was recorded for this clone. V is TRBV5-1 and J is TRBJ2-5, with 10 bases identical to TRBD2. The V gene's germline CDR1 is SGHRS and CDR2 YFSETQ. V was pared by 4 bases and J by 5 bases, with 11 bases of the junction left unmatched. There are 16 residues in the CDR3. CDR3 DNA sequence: TGCGCCAGCAGCACGGAATTAGCGGGAGGTTGGGAGACCCAGTACTTC. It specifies CASSTELAGGWETQYF.

The CDR3 loop reads CASHTRTGGYTF. DNA for the CDR3: TGTGCCAGCCACACTCGGACCGGGGGCTACACCTTC. V and J are TRBV21-1 and TRBJ1-2. TRBV21-1 is annotated as a pseudogene. CDR3 length equals 12 residues.

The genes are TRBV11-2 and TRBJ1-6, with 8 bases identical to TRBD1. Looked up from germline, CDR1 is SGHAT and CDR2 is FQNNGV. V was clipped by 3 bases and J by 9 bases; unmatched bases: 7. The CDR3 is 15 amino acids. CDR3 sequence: CASSLDRTGFSPLHF. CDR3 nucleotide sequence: TGTGCCAGCAGCTTGGATAGGACAGGGTTTTCACCCCTCCACTTT. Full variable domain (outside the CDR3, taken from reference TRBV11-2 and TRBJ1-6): EAGVAQSPRYKIIEKRQSVAFWCNPISGHATLYWYQQILGQGPKLLIQFQNNGVVDDSQLPKDRFSAERLKGVDSTLKIQPAKLEDSAVYLCASSLDRTGFSPLHFGNGTRLTVT.

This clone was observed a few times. Here the CDR3 reads CASSLGEAGGYEQYF. CDR3 coding DNA: TGTGCCAGCAGCTTAGGTGAGGCGGGCGGCTACGAGCAGTACTTC. The rearrangement uses TRBV11-1 and TRBJ2-7; TRBD2 is a possible D gene (5 bases). This CDR3 has 15 amino acids. V dropped 1 base and J dropped 3 bases, with 13 bases sitting between them. Germline CDR1 is SGHAT and CDR2 is FQDESV (reference sequence).

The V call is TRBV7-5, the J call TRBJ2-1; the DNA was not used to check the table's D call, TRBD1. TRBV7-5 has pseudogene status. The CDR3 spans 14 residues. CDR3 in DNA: TGTGCCAGCAGACCGACAGTATCCTACAATGAGCAGTTCTTC. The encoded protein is CASRPTVSYNEQFF.

CDR3 sequence: CASRPTVSYNEQFF. CDR3 DNA: TGTGCCAGCAGACCGACAGTATCCTACAATGAGCAGTTCTTC. This chain uses TRBV7-1 with TRBJ2-1; a possible D gene is TRBD1 (5 bases). TRBV7-1 is annotated as an ORF whose role is uncertain. Trimming removed 6 bases from V and 1 base from J, with 10 bases in between. The CDR3 length is 14 residues.

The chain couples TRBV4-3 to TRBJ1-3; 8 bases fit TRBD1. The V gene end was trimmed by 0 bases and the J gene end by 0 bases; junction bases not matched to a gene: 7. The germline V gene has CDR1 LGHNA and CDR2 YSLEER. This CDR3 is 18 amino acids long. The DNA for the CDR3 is TGCGCCAGCAGCCAAGATATAACAGGGGGAGCCTCTGGAAACACCATATATTTT. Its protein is CASSQDITGGASGNTIYF.